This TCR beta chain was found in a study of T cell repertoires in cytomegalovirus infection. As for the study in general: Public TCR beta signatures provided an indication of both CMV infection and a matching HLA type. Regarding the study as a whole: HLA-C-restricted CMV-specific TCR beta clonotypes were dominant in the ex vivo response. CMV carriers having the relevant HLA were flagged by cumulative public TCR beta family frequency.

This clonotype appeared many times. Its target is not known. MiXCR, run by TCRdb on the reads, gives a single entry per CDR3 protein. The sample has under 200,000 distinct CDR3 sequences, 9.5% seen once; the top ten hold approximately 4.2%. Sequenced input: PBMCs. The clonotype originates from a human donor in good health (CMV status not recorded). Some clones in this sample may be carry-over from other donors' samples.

CDR3 nucleotide sequence: TGTGCCAGCAGCTTCACCGGGGGCAGGGAAAAACTGTTTTTT. It encodes CASSFTGGREKLFF. The V and J genes are TRBV7-2 and TRBJ1-4; D possibly corresponds to TRBD1 (6 bases). The germline V gene encodes CDR1 SGHTA and CDR2 FQGNSA. Trimming removed 3 bases at V and 8 bases at J, with 13 bases between. CDR3 size: 14 residues.